This T cell receptor (beta chain) is drawn from a study of regulatory T cells in long-lasting Graves disease. Study context: Persistent cases were those of Graves' disease that involved over 5 years of antithyroid drugs with positive TSH receptor antibodies.

Only a few counts were recorded for this clonotype. Its antigen is unknown. Regarding time point: persistent/refractory GD, antithyroid drugs over 5 years with positive TRAb. From RNA extracted from PBMCs, the TCR library was made. Study conclusions and caveats: Persistent disease was characterized by preferential usage of TRBV28, TRBJ1-2 and TRBJ2-5.

Arm-PCR with iRepertoire HTBI primers amplified the CDR3 regions for these TCR beta libraries. Using its own MiXCR run on the multiplex PCR reads, TCRdb lists one record per CDR3 protein. The data hold 600,000 to 800,000 distinct CDR3 sequences, with approximately 31% observed a single time. Trimming stripped 1 base from V and 1 base from J, with 10 bases between. Germline loops: CDR1 DFQATT, CDR2 SNEGSKA (reference sequence). The CDR3 loop spans 14 amino acids. The origin of this receptor is a female donor with Graves disease. The sequenced sample was peripheral blood mononuclear cells (PBMCs), obtained when the disease was refractory, from a patient treated with antithyroid drugs. The chain combines TRBV20-1 with TRBJ2-5; D unresolved. The CDR3 nucleotides read TGCAGTGCTAGAGCTAGGGTGATCCAAGAGACCCAGTACTTC. Encoded protein: CSARARVIQETQYF.